The 21 T cell receptor beta chains below were found in one sample sequenced in a study of T-cell reconstitution after alpha-beta-depleted transplantation in children. It was with unique molecular identifiers that the TCRbeta library was prepared. TCRdb reprocessed the PCR reads via MiXCR and lists one record per CDR3 protein. The sample shows around 490,000 distinct CDR3 sequences, 9.5% to 12% of them seen only once. Sequencing used PBMCs, mostly from graft donor cells, obtained 180 days after TCRalphabeta/CD19-depleted stem cell transplant. Receptors were obtained from a female patient between 2 and 10 years old who had a stem cell transplant for aplastic anemia, so the T cells may come from the graft donor.

This clonotype was found many times. In DNA, the CDR3 is TGTGCCAGCAGTCATAGCGGATACGACAATGAGCAGTTCTTC. Its protein is CASSHSGYDNEQFF. The chain combines TRBV12-3 or TRBV12-4 with TRBJ2-1, with D possibly being TRBD2 (6 bases). The CDR3 spans 14 residues. The V end was cut by 5 bases, the J end by 5 bases, with 13 bases between.

The sample holds a few counts of this clonotype. The CDR3 nucleotides read TGTGCCAGCAGCTTAATGGGCGGGAGCTCCTACGAGCAGTACGTC. Protein sequence: CASSLMGGSSYEQYV. The chain uses TRBV7-2 and TRBJ2-7; 7 positions agree with TRBD2. V trimming: 2 bases; J trimming: 0 bases; junction bases outside the gene matches: 4. Germline V CDR1 and CDR2: SGHTA, FQGNSA. This CDR3 is built from 15 residues.

This chain connects TRBV27 to TRBJ1-5, with unresolved D. The germline CDR1 and CDR2 sequences are MNHEY and SMNVEV (reference sequence). The V end lost 5 bases, the J end lost 7 bases, and 15 bases lay between the germline ends. The CDR3 covers 14 residues. The CDR3 loop is CASSIRDDIQPQHF. CDR3 DNA sequence: TGTGCCAGCAGTATCCGGGATGACATCCAGCCCCAGCATTTT.

This clonotype has a handful of counts. This chain uses TRBV15 with TRBJ2-7; no definite D call. V lost 1 base and J lost 7, with 5 bases in between. CDR3 length: 11 amino acids. Germline V gene sequence: CDR1 LNHNV, CDR2 YYDKDF (reference sequence). The CDR3 loop is CATSRAVEQYV. The CDR3 nucleotides read TGTGCCACCAGCAGAGCCGTGGAGCAGTACGTC.

This clonotype was seen ten or more times. CDR3 DNA sequence: TGTGCCAGCAGCTCCTACCGAGCTGACCCCGGCGATGAGCAGTTCTTC. This codes for CASSSYRADPGDEQFF. The chain has TRBV7-8 and TRBJ2-1; D not certain. V lost 4 bases, J lost 8 bases, and 21 bases lay in between. Germline V lookup: CDR1 SGHVS, CDR2 FQNEAQ. The CDR3 runs 16 residues.

The chain has TRBV6-5 and TRBJ2-7; 7 bases map to TRBD2. The CDR3 has 17 residues. V gave up 3 bases and J gave up 2 bases; unmatched junction bases: 13. Germline lookup yields CDR1 MNHEY and CDR2 SVGAGI. The CDR3 DNA follows: TGTGCCAGCAGTTATGGGGCCCGGGGGGACGGTACCTACGAGCAGTACTTC. As protein: CASSYGARGDGTYEQYF.

The chain uses TRBV7-2 and TRBJ2-7, with D perhaps matching TRBD1 or TRBD2 (5 bases each). Between the trimmed V and J ends, which lost 5 bases and 5 bases, there was a span of 16 bases. There are 14 residues in the CDR3. In germline, CDR1 is SGHTA, CDR2 FQGNSA. The CDR3 bases are TGTGCCAGCAGCCCCCGACAGCGGCGAGACGAGCAGTACTTC. Translation: CASSPRQRRDEQYF.

This chain connects TRBV7-6 to TRBJ2-2, with TRBD2 identical over 10 bases. Germline V gene data show CDR1 as SGHVS and CDR2 as FNYEAQ. This CDR3 spans 17 amino acids. V gave up 5 bases and J gave up 1 base; unmatched junction bases: 7. The CDR3 DNA follows: TGTGCCAGCAGCCAATTTATAGCGGGAGGGAACACCGGGGAGCTGTTTTTT. The encoded protein is CASSQFIAGGNTGELFF.

This clonotype was seen only a few times. The V and J genes are TRBV12-3 or TRBV12-4 and TRBJ1-6, with a weak D call TRBD1 (6 bases). V dropped 4 bases and J dropped 9 bases, with 19 bases sitting between them. The CDR3 covers 16 residues. The CDR3, as DNA: TGTGCCAGCAGTTCCAATCGAGGGGGATCGACTTCACCCCTCCACTTT. The encoded protein is CASSSNRGGSTSPLHF.

Only a few counts were recorded for this clonotype. The chain has TRBV6-1 and TRBJ1-6; D unresolved. CDR1 and CDR2 from the germline V gene are MNHNS and SASEGT. The CDR3 runs to 13 residues. The V gene lost 4 bases and the J gene lost 7 bases, with 8 bases spanning the gap. CDR3 nucleotide sequence: TGTGCCAGCAGTGTGACTTCCAATTCACCCCTCCACTTT. Translated: CASSVTSNSPLHF.

The V and J genes are TRBV4-2 and TRBJ1-5; 9 bases are a match to TRBD1. Germline V gives CDR1 LGHNA, CDR2 YNFKEQ. The CDR3 has 16 residues. Trimming removed 3 bases from V and 3 bases from J; junction bases left unmatched: 6. The CDR3: CASSHLDRGNNQPQHF. DNA for the CDR3: TGTGCCAGCAGCCACCTGGACAGGGGAAACAATCAGCCCCAGCATTTT.

The chain joins TRBV3-1 to TRBJ2-2; TRBD1 aligns across 9 bases. Germline loops: CDR1 LGHDT, CDR2 YNNKEL (reference sequence). The CDR3 has 17 amino acids. V lost 5 bases to trimming and J lost 6 bases; unmatched junction nucleotides: 13. In DNA form, the CDR3 reads TGTGCCAGCAGCTTACAACCCGGGACAGGGAAGTCCGGGGAGCTGTTTTTT. Protein sequence: CASSLQPGTGKSGELFF.

This clonotype was observed a handful of times. The chain employs TRBV7-8 and TRBJ2-3; 7 bases line up with TRBD2. The CDR3 totals 14 residues. The V gene's germline CDR1 is SGHVS and CDR2 FQNEAQ. The ends lost 7 bases at V and 7 bases at J; junction bases unmatched: 11. CDR3 in DNA: TGTGCCAGCACAAAGGCGGGAGCGGAGCATACGCAGTATTTT. Protein: CASTKAGAEHTQYF.

As DNA, the CDR3 is TGTGCCAGCAGCTTAATCGAGACGGCCTCCTACGAGCAGTACTTC. This translates into CASSLIETASYEQYF. The V and J genes are TRBV7-8 and TRBJ2-7, with D unresolved. The CDR3 runs 15 residues. V was pared by 2 bases and J by 0 bases, with 11 bases between. Germline V lookup: CDR1 SGHVS, CDR2 FQNEAQ.

The chain employs TRBV4-3 and TRBJ2-7, with D possibly TRBD2 on 6 matching bases. CDR1 is LGHNA, CDR2 YSLEER, per germline. Trimming removed 4 bases at V and 0 bases at J, with 16 bases between. This CDR3 is 16 amino acids long. CDR3 coding DNA: TGCGCCAGCAGCCCCGGAGGGGACCCTGTCTCCTACGAGCAGTACTTC. This translates into CASSPGGDPVSYEQYF.

This chain links TRBV6-1 with TRBJ2-6; D perhaps matches TRBD1 (6 bases). This CDR3 spans 15 amino acids. Trimming removed 7 bases at V and 2 bases at J, with 12 bases between. Germline V gene data show CDR1 as MNHNS and CDR2 as SASEGT. CDR3 sequence (DNA): TGTGCCAGCACCCTAAACAGGGCTGGGGCCAACGTCCTGACTTTC. Protein sequence: CASTLNRAGANVLTF.

This sequence joins TRBV18 and TRBJ1-4, with unresolved D. Trimming stripped 4 bases from V and 6 bases from J, with 9 bases between. The CDR3 runs 13 residues. Germline V CDR1 and CDR2: KGHSH, LQKENI. CDR3 amino acids: CASSRSQDEKLFF. CDR3 sequence (DNA): TGTGCCAGCTCACGATCCCAAGATGAAAAACTGTTTTTT.

This clonotype was seen at least ten times. V gene TRBV12-3 or TRBV12-4 combines with J gene TRBJ2-6; D possibly corresponds to TRBD2 (5 bases). V lost 6 bases, J lost 2 bases, and 14 bases lay in between. This CDR3 has 16 amino acids. The CDR3 reads CASRIRGIPGANVLTF. The DNA of the CDR3 is TGTGCCAGCAGGATCCGAGGGATCCCTGGGGCCAACGTCCTGACTTTC.

The table lists this clonotype with a few counts. The J gene is TRBJ2-1, the V gene TRBV10-3; D is unresolved. CDR3 size: 13 residues. The germline V gene has CDR1 ENHRY and CDR2 SYGVKD. Trimming stripped 8 bases from V and 6 bases from J, with 14 bases between. For the CDR3, the DNA is TGTGCCATCGCTGAAGGAGCGCTCAATGAGCAGTTCTTC. Its translation: CAIAEGALNEQFF.

In this sample, this clonotype turned up a few times. The chain is built from TRBV4-3 and TRBJ1-1; 7 bases fit TRBD1. CDR3 length equals 14 residues. The junction had 6 bases not matched to a gene; V was cut back by 5 bases and J by 3 bases. Per germline, CDR1 LGHNA and CDR2 YSLEER. The CDR3 sequence is CASSSVTGYTEAFF. The CDR3 DNA follows: TGCGCCAGCAGCTCCGTGACAGGGTACACTGAAGCTTTCTTT.

The CDR3 coding sequence is TGTGCCAGCAGCTTACAGAAGGGCCTCTACGAGCAGTACGTC. Amino acids: CASSLQKGLYEQYV. This chain uses TRBV7-2 with TRBJ2-7; D ambiguous. The CDR3 has 14 residues. Trimming pared 2 bases from V and 3 bases from J, leaving 11 bases between. CDR1 is SGHTA, CDR2 FQGNSA, per germline.